This TCR beta chain came from a study of T cell clonality in common variable immunodeficiency (dated by TCRdb to 2015 to 2017). Predominantly Caucasian heritage was noted among both the CVID patients and the healthy controls. Heparinized peripheral whole blood samples of about 5 to 8.5 ml were obtained from each donor. TCRbeta CDR3 repertoires were sequenced from genomic DNA of adults with common variable immune deficiency (CVID) and healthy adult controls. There were roughly 22 healthy adult volunteers in the control group (around 12 female and some ten male), ranging in age from about 23 to 75 years, with a mean age of roughly 35. Diluted blood was density-centrifuged over Hypaque 1077 or Ficoll-Paque to isolate peripheral blood mononuclear cells. Genomic DNA was extracted from unsorted mononuclear cells by Qiagen column purification or by a centrifugation-based method. This clone showed up many times. It lacks a known antigen. The read finishes 3 residues shy of the CDR3 end, and the germline J gene is used to complete it.

The research as a whole found: It was noted by the authors that sequencing of the repertoires of T cell subpopulations would be needed to clarify the cause of the increased clonality in CVID. TCRbeta clonality was higher in CVID subjects than in healthy controls (t-test p = 0.018), and the increase was most characteristic of about a third of subjects. Even though DNA input was equal, the average per sample came to 80,000 to 100,000 unique sequences for controls compared with about 30,000 for CVID samples. CVID subjects shared fewer TCRbeta clones with each other than healthy controls did (p < 0.0001). Correlations of repertoire features with clinical complications were constrained by heterogeneity among patients within the CVID cohort. CVID TCRbeta sequences reportedly showed fewer deletions and N-nucleotide insertions and lacked highly modified clones with 13 or more V deletions.

CVID samples and control samples contributed equivalent amounts of genomic DNA as sequencing input. For every sample, a 60 bp segment covering the rearranged TCRbeta CDR3 region was amplified and then sequenced. The immunoSEQ assay, a bias-corrected multiplex PCR with high-throughput sequencing, was employed for TCRbeta amplification. The paper's processing steps were these. Every unique nucleotide sequence counted as a clone and was annotated with V, D and J genes, copy number and frequency. Sequences were labeled productive if in frame, and non-productive if out of frame or containing stop codons. As previously described, Shannon's entropy was used to calculate clonality. The predicted amino acid sequences of productive clones were used to derive mean CDR3 Kyte-Doolittle hydropathy. Hierarchical clustering of scaled V gene usage was performed with the R hclust function using Manhattan distance and complete linkage. Clone sharing by CDR3 amino acid sequence was assessed by resampling 12 repertoires per group over 100 rounds. The repertoires were screened for 55 to 75 published EBV-specific TCRbeta sequences and some 250 published CMV-specific TCRbeta sequences. Analysis left out a couple of CVID samples that produced under 10,000 sequences, so a few dozen CVID repertoires remained. What TCRdb holds here is the immuneACCESS table cut down to in-frame rearrangements. Part of the clones is not present; checked against another copy, under half of the missing clones reflect an unresolved V gene, and the others are unexplained. D and trimming were read from the DNA, whereas the V and J calls and clone size are those reported in that table. For this sample the table reports about 81,000 clones, with no clone seen just once. The ten largest clones represent about 0.8% of the sample.

Germline trimming: 3 bases from V, 5 bases from J; junction bases outside gene matches: 3. CDR1 and CDR2, looked up from the germline V gene, are MDHEN and SYDVKM. The CDR3 goes from the cysteine to the phenylalanine over 14 residues. Shown are 33 bases from within the CDR3, in frame from base 1. The sequence derives from a person aged 18-69 years in good health. The V and J genes are TRBV28 and TRBJ2-2; 7 nucleotides in the junction match TRBD1. Sequences were obtained from peripheral blood mononuclear cells. CDR3 bases read: TGTGCCAGCAGTTTGCTGGGACAGACCGGGGAG. Its protein reads: CASSLLGQTGE. The complete CDR3 reads CASSLLGQTGELFF. Joined to the reference TRBV28 and TRBJ2-2 proteins, this CDR3 gives the full variable domain: DVKVTQSSRYLVKRTGEKVFLECVQDMDHENMFWYRQDPGLGLRLIYFSYDVKMKEKGDIPEGYSVSREKKERFSLILESASTNQTSMYLCASSLLGQTGELFFGEGSRLTVL.